This T cell receptor (beta chain) comes out of a study of OX40 agonist ivuxolimab in advanced cancers. A note on the overall study: The costimulatory receptor OX40 (CD134) was targeted by ivuxolimab, a fully human IgG2 agonistic monoclonal antibody. Intravenous ivuxolimab was administered to patients every 2 weeks at six dose levels: 0.01, 0.1, 0.3, 1.5, 3 and 10 mg/kg. The paper reports the monotherapy dose-escalation portion (N of about 56 patients) of the phase I ivuxolimab trial. Patients were allowed to have had prior anti-PD-1, anti-PD-L1 or anti-CTLA-4 therapy, and approximately 40% of the dose-escalation patients had been treated with checkpoint inhibitors. A male proportion of around 81% and a mean age of roughly 55 years, ranging from 23 to 79, were recorded for the dose-escalation cohort. Three dose-escalation patients achieved partial responses, one with hepatocellular carcinoma and two with cutaneous melanoma. The point of sequencing TCRbeta in the periphery was to test whether ivuxolimab changed TCR sequence diversity and drove clonal T-cell expansion. Of the approximately 53 patients in dose escalation, about 20 had hepatocellular carcinoma, some 15 had melanoma, 9 had renal cell carcinoma and 9 had head and neck cancer. Results and caveats for the whole study, not just this receptor: At doses of 0.1 to 3.0 mg/kg, clonal expansion of both CD4+ and CD8+ T cells in blood was seen between baseline and week 6. Which antigens the clonally expanded peripheral T cells were specific for was not determined. Low levels of normalized T-cell clonal expansion were also seen in some patients who did not respond. In partial responders in the 0.1-3.0 mg/kg groups, normalized peripheral clonal expansion was found to be among the lowest, especially among CD8+ T cells. After ivuxolimab, more expanded clones were found on average in CD8+ T cells than in CD4+ T cells.

About this clone: Its target antigen remains unknown. No per-base quality is available; no much larger clone lies one base away.

Counted from cysteine to phenylalanine, this CDR3 has 14 amino acids. Only CDR3 DNA remains: 42 bases, in frame from the first base. A distance of 8 bases separates the germline ends of V and J, which lose 2 bases and 0 bases respectively. The germline V gene (reference sequence) gives CDR1 as SGHKS and CDR2 as YYEKEE. The trial excluded patients who had a history of autoimmune disease or were on systemic immunosuppression. In every dose cohort, peripheral blood was drawn for TCR sequencing at baseline, cycle 4 day 1, and cycle 7 day 1. Samples were obtained from an open-label, multicenter, first-in-human phase I dose-escalation trial of ivuxolimab. Adults with locally advanced or metastatic head and neck squamous cell, hepatocellular, melanoma or renal cell carcinoma were enrolled in the trial. CD4+ and CD8+ T cells were sorted separately from peripheral blood before TCR sequencing. Genomic DNA was isolated from the sorted cells so that the TCRbeta CDR3 region could be sequenced. The immunoSEQ Assay was used for sequencing of TCRbeta CDR3 regions. The clones in this table, taken by TCRdb from immuneACCESS, are in-frame only. Not every clone is retained; where verified, under half of the shortfall comes from an unresolved V gene, and the cause of the rest is unknown. Here the sample has under 95,000 clones; approximately 86% occur a single time. The ten largest make up about 1.3% of the sample.

This TCR derives from an adult with an advanced solid tumor such as melanoma, head and neck, liver or kidney cancer. The sample in question was CD4+ or CD8+ T cells sorted from blood, obtained in a trial of the OX40 agonist ivuxolimab. This chain joins TRBV5-5 to TRBJ1-1; the D gene lacks a confident call. The bases are TGTGCCAGCAGCTTTAGACACTTGAACACTGAAGCTTTCTTT. Its translation reads: CASSFRHLNTEAFF. The entire variable domain, with the stretches around the CDR3 drawn from the reference TRBV5-5 and TRBJ1-1 proteins, is DAGVTQSPTHLIKTRGQQVTLRCSPISGHKSVSWYQQVLGQGPQFIFQYYEKEERGRGNFPDRFSARQFPNYSSELNVNALLLGDSALYLCASSFRHLNTEAFFGQGTRLTVV.